The source of this T cell receptor beta chain is a study of tumor and adjacent non-tumor tissue in lung cancer. With V trimmed by 4 bases and J by 3 bases, 4 bases remained unmatched. Germline V CDR1 and CDR2: DFQATT, SNEGSKA (reference sequence). This CDR3 region has 13 residues. A modified ARM-PCR protocol with three rounds of nested PCR amplified TCRbeta. A single record per CDR3 protein comes from TCRdb applying MiXCR to the multiplex PCR reads. In the table there are about 200,000 distinct CDR3 sequences, 70% to 75% of which are singletons. No cell sorting was done before RNA was extracted from the tissue.

This receptor was obtained from a man aged 55 to 70 with non-small cell lung cancer. Sequencing was performed on lung tumor tissue. This chain uses TRBV20-1 with TRBJ2-3; 7 nucleotides line up with TRBD2. This CDR3 is CSAIGRVTDTQYF. The CDR3 coding sequence is TGCAGTGCTATTGGGAGGGTGACAGATACGCAGTATTTT.